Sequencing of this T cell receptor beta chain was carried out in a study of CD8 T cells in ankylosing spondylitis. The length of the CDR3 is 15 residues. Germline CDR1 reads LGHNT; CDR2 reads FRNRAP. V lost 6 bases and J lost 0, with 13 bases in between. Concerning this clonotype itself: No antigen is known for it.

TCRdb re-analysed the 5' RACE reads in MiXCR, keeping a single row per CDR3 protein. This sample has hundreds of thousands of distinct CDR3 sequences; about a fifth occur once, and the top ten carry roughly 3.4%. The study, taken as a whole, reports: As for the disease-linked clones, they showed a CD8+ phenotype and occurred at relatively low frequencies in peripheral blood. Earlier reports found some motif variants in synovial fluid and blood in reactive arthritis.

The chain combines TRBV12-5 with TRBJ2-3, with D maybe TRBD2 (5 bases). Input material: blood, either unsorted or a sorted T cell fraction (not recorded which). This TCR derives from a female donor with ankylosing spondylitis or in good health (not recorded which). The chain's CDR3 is CASGTREVSTDTQYF. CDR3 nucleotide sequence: TGTGCTAGTGGAACTAGAGAAGTTAGCACAGATACGCAGTATTTT.